The 23 T cell receptor beta chains presented below share a single source sample, sequenced in a study of cytomegalovirus exposure and HLA in healthy donors. Primers included in the PCR were 60 Vbeta and 13 Jbeta primers. Sequencing was performed with immunoSEQ multiplex PCR; in TCRdb, only in-frame clones are kept and a portion is missing. The profile covers 250,000 or so clones, with about 90% appearing a single time and about 1.8% taken by the ten largest. The sequenced sample consisted of PBMCs. These receptors were obtained from a girl aged 2-9 years in good health and CMV-seronegative.

This clone was recorded only once. The chain employs TRBV7-6 and TRBJ2-5; 9 bases are shared with TRBD2. The trim removed 7 bases at V and 5 bases at J, leaving 11 bases unmatched. This CDR3 has 15 amino acids. The V gene's germline CDR1 is SGHVS and CDR2 FNYEAQ. CDR3 DNA sequence: TGTGCCAGCACCATGAGTGCGGGAGGGGTGGAGACCCAGTACTTC. Amino acids: CASTMSAGGVETQYF.

The chain carries TRBV4-1 and TRBJ2-1; 10 bases map to TRBD1. This CDR3 spans 18 amino acids. Germline CDR1 and CDR2: MGHRA and YSYEKL. V shed 4 bases, J shed 7 bases, and the junction held 16 bases outside the gene matches. Here the CDR3 DNA reads TGCGCCAGCAGCCTCACCCCACTCCCGGGACAGGGGAAGAATGAGCAGTTCTTC. It is translated as CASSLTPLPGQGKNEQFF.

The chain combines TRBV7-2 with TRBJ1-2, with TRBD1 as a possible D gene (6 bases). Germline V gene lookup returns CDR1 SGHTA and CDR2 FQGNSA. V dropped 1 base and J dropped 4 bases, with 10 bases sitting between them. This CDR3 has 14 residues. CDR3 sequence reads: CASSLVGQSYGYTF. CDR3 in DNA: TGTGCCAGCAGCTTAGTAGGACAGTCCTATGGCTACACCTTC.

V and J are TRBV7-6 and TRBJ2-1, with D unresolved. Germline V gene data show CDR1 as SGHVS and CDR2 as FNYEAQ. Deletions cut 1 base from V and 6 bases from J, with 10 bases between. This CDR3 region has 14 residues. CDR3 sequence reads: CASSLGGQLNEQFF. The CDR3 bases are TGTGCCAGCAGCTTAGGTGGGCAGCTCAATGAGCAGTTCTTC.

This clone was seen a single time. This chain uses TRBV6-1 with TRBJ2-2; 8 bases are a match to TRBD2. This CDR3 is 13 amino acids long. V dropped 6 bases and J dropped 10; count of bases not matched to a gene: 7. The V gene's germline CDR1 is MNHNS and CDR2 SASEGT. CDR3 nucleotides: TGTGCCAGCAGGCCCATAGCGGGAAAGGAGCTGTTTTTT. Protein: CASRPIAGKELFF.

The gene calls are TRBV7-3 and TRBJ2-1, with TRBD2 identical over 8 bases. Per germline, CDR1 SGHTA and CDR2 FQGTGA. CDR3 size: 15 residues. V was clipped by 2 bases and J by 1 base; unmatched bases: 1. The CDR3 loop reads CASSLGGGSYNEQFF. For the CDR3, the DNA is TGTGCCAGCAGCTTAGGCGGGGGGTCCTACAATGAGCAGTTCTTC.

V is TRBV4-1 and J is TRBJ2-5, with TRBD2 identical over 9 bases. In germline, CDR1 is MGHRA, CDR2 YSYEKL. V trimming: 3 bases; J trimming: 1 base; junction bases outside the gene matches: 3. This CDR3 region has 15 residues. The CDR3 region is CASSHIAGAQETQYF. The CDR3 coding sequence is TGCGCCAGCAGCCATATAGCGGGGGCCCAAGAGACCCAGTACTTC.

This chain uses TRBV7-9 with TRBJ2-5, with TRBD2 matching 7 bases. Germline CDR1 and CDR2: SEHNR and FQNEAQ (reference sequence). The V segment lost 5 bases and the J segment 5 bases; nucleotides outside the gene matches: 8. The CDR3 length is 14 residues. The CDR3 region is CASSLWEGRETQYF. In nucleotides, the CDR3 is TGTGCCAGCAGCCTCTGGGAGGGCCGGGAGACCCAGTACTTC. The full variable domain, in which reference TRBV7-9 and TRBJ2-5 provide the parts outside the CDR3, is DTGVSQNPRHKITKRGQNVTFRCDPISEHNRLYWYRQTLGQGPEFLTYFQNEAQLEKSRLLSDRFSAERPKGSFSTLEIQRTEQGDSAMYLCASSLWEGRETQYFGPGTRLLVL.

The V call is TRBV21-1, the J call TRBJ1-5; TRBD1 is the table's D call, not checked against the DNA. TRBV21-1 is an annotated pseudogene. The CDR3 loop spans 14 amino acids. The CDR3 is CASTPAGSNQPQHF. CDR3 bases: TGTGCCAGTACCCCAGCAGGTAGCAATCAGCCCCAGCATTTT.

The chain carries TRBV19 and TRBJ2-3; TRBD1 matches at 11 bases. The CDR3 spans 16 residues. Germline V lookup: CDR1 LNHDA, CDR2 SQIVND (reference sequence). The V segment lost 4 bases and the J segment 1 base; nucleotides outside the gene matches: 4. The chain's CDR3 is CASSTSDRGRTDTQYF. In DNA, the CDR3 is TGTGCCAGTAGTACCTCGGACAGGGGGCGCACAGATACGCAGTATTTT.

The chain has TRBV25-1 and TRBJ1-6; D gene unclear. Trimming shortened V by 3 bases and J by 0 bases, and 3 bases separated the two germline ends. This CDR3 region has 14 residues. Looked up from germline, CDR1 is MGHDK and CDR2 is SYGVNS. DNA for the CDR3: TGTGCCAGCAGTGACATCTCCTATAATTCACCCCTCCACTTT. This encodes CASSDISYNSPLHF.

The J gene is TRBJ1-1, the V gene TRBV7-9; the D gene is possibly TRBD1 (6 bases). This CDR3 is built from 15 residues. The germline V gene encodes CDR1 SEHNR and CDR2 FQNEAQ (reference sequence). Trimming removed 2 bases from V and 1 base from J, with 11 bases in between. The CDR3 DNA reads TGTGCCAGCAGCTTAAAACGGGGACAGAACACTGAAGCTTTCTTT. Its protein is CASSLKRGQNTEAFF.

The J gene is TRBJ2-1, the V gene TRBV18; 14 bases are shared with TRBD2. Per the germline V gene, CDR1 is KGHSH and CDR2 is LQKENI. The CDR3 loop spans 16 amino acids. The V gene end was trimmed by 3 bases and the J gene end by 6 bases; junction bases not matched to a gene: 4. CDR3 protein: CASSPGLAGGGNEQFF. DNA of the CDR3: TGTGCCAGCTCACCCGGACTAGCGGGAGGAGGCAATGAGCAGTTCTTC.

V gene TRBV6-5 combines with J gene TRBJ2-7; D is perhaps TRBD1 (8 bases). This CDR3 has 14 residues. The V and J ends lost 8 bases and 9 bases respectively, with 23 bases between them. The germline V gene encodes CDR1 MNHEY and CDR2 SVGAGI. CDR3 bases: TGTGCCAGCGGGGGGGGACAGGCACTACTCGGGCAGTACTTC. Protein sequence: CASGGGQALLGQYF.

The CDR3 sequence: CASSYSKDRPSTEAFF. The CDR3 DNA follows: TGTGCCAGCAGTTACTCAAAGGACAGACCAAGTACTGAAGCTTTCTTT. The J gene is TRBJ1-1, the V gene TRBV6-6; weak D call: TRBD1 (6 bases). This CDR3 spans 16 amino acids. Germline V CDR1 and CDR2: MNHNY, SVGAGI (reference sequence). The germline V and J ends were trimmed by 0 bases and 5 bases, with 16 bases remaining between them.

The chain links TRBV4-1 to TRBJ2-3; TRBD2 matches 7 bases. CDR3 size: 15 residues. Germline CDR1 MGHRA, CDR2 YSYEKL. J lost 1 base, V lost 3 bases, and 4 bases had no gene match. The CDR3 reads CASSQIAGRTDTQYF. CDR3 nucleotide sequence: TGCGCCAGCAGCCAGATAGCGGGTCGCACAGATACGCAGTATTTT.

V is TRBV5-4 and J is TRBJ2-2; 7 bases line up with TRBD1. Germline CDR1 SGHNT, CDR2 YYREEE (reference sequence). The CDR3 consists of 14 residues. After removal of 5 bases from V and 4 bases from J, the junction contained 5 bases not matched to a gene. The CDR3 DNA sequence: TGTGCCAGCAGGCAGGGACAGATCACCGGGGAGCTGTTTTTT. Protein product: CASRQGQITGELFF.

The CDR3 DNA reads as TGTGCCAGCAGTCACCGACAGGGTGAGAACGAGCAGTACTTC. It translates to CASSHRQGENEQYF. The genes are TRBV6-1 and TRBJ2-7; 7 nucleotides match TRBD1. The germline V gene encodes CDR1 MNHNS and CDR2 SASEGT. Trimming took 5 bases from V and 5 from J; bases not matched to a gene: 9. CDR3 length: 14 residues.

The chain recombines TRBV19 with TRBJ1-2, with D tentatively TRBD1 (6 bases). The CDR3 sequence is 14 residues long. The ends were cut back, 4 bases at V and 8 bases at J, with 17 bases in the middle. The germline V gene has CDR1 LNHDA and CDR2 SQIVND (reference sequence). CDR3 protein: CASSTLTTGGGYTF. CDR3 coding DNA: TGTGCCAGTAGTACTCTCACGACAGGTGGGGGCTACACCTTC.

This chain connects TRBV6-1 to TRBJ2-1; 7 bases are a match to TRBD1. The CDR3 spans 13 residues. Germline V lookup: CDR1 MNHNS, CDR2 SASEGT. Trimming took 8 bases from V and 1 from J; bases not matched to a gene: 2. The CDR3 DNA reads TGTGCCAGCCTGGGACAGTCCTACAATGAGCAGTTCTTC. Protein sequence: CASLGQSYNEQFF.

The chain has TRBV6-5 and TRBJ2-7, with unresolved D. The V gene's germline CDR1 is MNHEY and CDR2 SVGAGI. V shed 5 bases and J shed 7 bases, with 18 bases lying between them. The CDR3 runs 14 residues. CDR3 sequence reads: CASSRPGIRGEQYF. DNA of the CDR3: TGTGCCAGCAGTCGCCCCGGAATAAGAGGAGAGCAGTACTTC.

The rearrangement joins TRBV21-1 to TRBJ1-5; TRBD1 was called by the table and not checked on the DNA. TRBV21-1 is marked as a pseudogene. The CDR3 totals 14 residues. This chain's CDR3 is CASSANRGNQPQHF. The CDR3 DNA follows: TGTGCCAGCAGCGCAAACAGGGGCAATCAGCCCCAGCATTTT.

This clone was observed once. The chain uses TRBV11-2 and TRBJ1-1; D remains unclear. The CDR3 totals 15 residues. Germline V gene sequence: CDR1 SGHAT, CDR2 FQNNGV. V was clipped by 5 bases and J by 3 bases, with 16 bases between them. The CDR3 DNA reads as TGTGCCAGCAGCGACGGGAAGTTCCCGGACACTGAAGCTTTCTTT. Translated: CASSDGKFPDTEAFF.